These 7 T cell receptor beta chains were sequenced from one sample in a study of blood T cell repertoires in COVID-19. The assay was immunoSEQ multiplex PCR, and TCRdb's table has in-frame clones only and misses some. The sample holds fewer than 500,000 clones, around 87% seen once. Sequencing was carried out using PBMCs or T cells enriched from blood (not recorded which). These receptors all come from a man between 25 and 39 years old who had recovered from COVID-19.

This clone was seen more than once but under ten times. V usage is TRBV7-9 and J usage is TRBJ1-6; 9 nucleotides align to TRBD1. The CDR3 length is 16 residues. In germline, CDR1 is SEHNR, CDR2 FQNEAQ (reference sequence). Trimming cost V 5 bases and J 8 bases; bases outside gene matches: 10. The CDR3 loop reads CASSPPGQGIHSPLHF. The CDR3, as DNA: TGTGCCAGCAGCCCTCCGGGACAGGGAATTCATTCACCCCTCCACTTT.

V and J are TRBV19 and TRBJ1-6, with 7 nucleotides matching TRBD1. The CDR3 has 15 amino acids. Trimming cost V 6 bases and J 7 bases; bases outside gene matches: 9. Germline CDR1 and CDR2: LNHDA and SQIVND (reference sequence). The CDR3 region is CASRFRDRPNSPLHF. The DNA of the CDR3 is TGTGCCAGTAGATTCCGGGACAGACCAAATTCACCCCTCCACTTT.

The chain recombines TRBV27 with TRBJ2-3; D possibly corresponds to TRBD2 (6 bases). CDR1 and CDR2 from the germline V gene are MNHEY and SMNVEV (reference sequence). The CDR3 consists of 18 residues. The V end lost 3 bases, the J end lost 2 bases, and 21 bases lay between the germline ends. The CDR3 reads CASSFQDGGNVFTDTQYF. The CDR3 DNA reads as TGTGCCAGCAGTTTCCAGGACGGGGGAAATGTTTTCACAGATACGCAGTATTTT.

J is TRBJ2-3 and V is TRBV7-2; 9 bases map to TRBD2. Looked up from germline, CDR1 is SGHTA and CDR2 is FQGNSA. This CDR3 region has 16 residues. V lost 3 bases to trimming and J lost 0 bases; unmatched junction nucleotides: 4. DNA of the CDR3: TGTGCCAGCAGCTTCCTAGCGGGGTTTAGCACAGATACGCAGTATTTT. This encodes CASSFLAGFSTDTQYF.

The chain links TRBV10-3 to TRBJ1-1; no firm D call. Trimming removed 3 bases from V and 1 base from J, with 9 bases in between. CDR3 length: 14 residues. Per germline, CDR1 ENHRY and CDR2 SYGVKD. DNA of the CDR3: TGTGCCATCAGTGATACGGCGGCGAACACTGAAGCTTTCTTT. This translates into CAISDTAANTEAFF.

V gene TRBV5-4 combines with J gene TRBJ2-7; 7 nucleotides match TRBD1. Germline V lookup: CDR1 SGHNT, CDR2 YYREEE (reference sequence). Losses at the gene ends were 3 bases for V and 0 bases for J; bases not matched to a gene: 3. The length of the CDR3 is 14 residues. CDR3 sequence (DNA): TGTGCCAGCAGCTCACAGGGGAACTCCTACGAGCAGTACTTC. It is translated as CASSSQGNSYEQYF. The whole variable domain, remainder taken from reference TRBV5-4 and TRBJ2-7, is ETGVTQSPTHLIKTRGQQVTLRCSSQSGHNTVSWYQQALGQGPQFIFQYYREEENGRGNFPPRFSGLQFPNYSSELNVNALELDDSALYLCASSSQGNSYEQYFGPGTRLTVT.

The chain links TRBV7-2 to TRBJ1-1; D is possibly TRBD1 (6 bases). V gave up 2 bases and J gave up 0 bases, with 7 bases separating them. The CDR3 runs 14 residues. CDR1 SGHTA and CDR2 FQGNSA come from the germline V gene. CDR3 region: CASSLQGMNTEAFF. The CDR3 DNA is TGTGCCAGCAGCTTACAGGGGATGAACACTGAAGCTTTCTTT.